Listed here are 32 T cell receptor beta chains from one sample, sequenced in a study of blood T cells in healthy people across ages. A second PCR, run for about 6 to 11 cycles, used a sample-barcoded 5' primer plus a J-beta primer mix. TCRdb passed the 5' RACE reads through MiXCR, listing each CDR3 protein once. This sample yields about 570,000 distinct CDR3 sequences, of which 27% are seen a single time; approximately 18% belongs to the top ten. Material: blood. These receptors were taken from a woman aged 65 to 85 in good health.

This clonotype showed up many times. This chain links TRBV11-2 with TRBJ1-1; perhaps TRBD1 as D (6 bases). V dropped 1 base and J dropped 4 bases, with 10 bases sitting between them. This CDR3 comprises 14 residues. Looked up from germline, CDR1 is SGHAT and CDR2 is FQNNGV. The CDR3 sequence: CASSLVGGGTEAFF. Written as DNA, the CDR3 is TGTGCCAGCAGCTTAGTAGGAGGGGGCACTGAAGCTTTCTTT.

This rearrangement joins TRBV12-3 or TRBV12-4 to TRBJ2-5, with TRBD2 as a possible D gene (7 bases). This CDR3 is 15 amino acids long. Trimming took 6 bases from V and 11 from J, leaving 25 bases between them. CDR3 bases: TGTGCCAGCAGCATGGTAGAGCGGGGAAGGGGGAGGCAGTACTTC. Its protein product is CASSMVERGRGRQYF.

Turning to this clonotype: A junction boundary mismatches the germline segment, possibly from a read error. The chain is built from TRBV9 and TRBJ1-4, with a possible D match to TRBD1 (5 bases). Germline CDR1 reads SGDLS; CDR2 reads YYNGEE. There are 16 residues in the CDR3. This CDR3 reads CAGSVGDTATNEKLFF. The CDR3, as DNA: TGTGCCGGCAGCGTAGGGGATACTGCAACTAATGAAAAACTGTTTTTT. The whole variable domain, filled in from reference TRBV9 and TRBJ1-4, reads DSGVTQTPKHLITATGQRVTLRCSPRSGDLSVYWYQQSLDQGLQFLIQYYNGEERAKGNILERFSAQQFPDLHSELNLSSLELGDSALYFCAGSVGDTATNEKLFFGSGTQLSVL.

The chain is built from TRBV7-2 and TRBJ1-1; D perhaps matches TRBD1 (5 bases). The CDR3 consists of 16 residues. The germline V gene has CDR1 SGHTA and CDR2 FQGNSA. Trimming removed 5 bases at V and 4 bases at J, with 20 bases between. CDR3 coding DNA: TGTGCCAGCAGCCAACAATGGGGGGGGTTTGTCACTGAAGCTTTCTTT. It yields the protein CASSQQWGGFVTEAFF.

This clonotype was seen more than once but under ten times. This sequence joins TRBV29-1 and TRBJ1-5; D is unresolved. In germline, CDR1 is SQVTM, CDR2 ANQGSEA. The CDR3 runs to 12 residues. Deletions cut 5 bases from V and 5 bases from J, with 10 bases between. For the CDR3, the DNA is TGCAGCGTTAAAGTCCTCGATCAGCCCCAGCATTTT. Amino acids: CSVKVLDQPQHF.

Only a few counts were recorded for this clonotype. The gene calls are TRBV10-3 and TRBJ1-4; 7 bases fit TRBD1. Germline loops: CDR1 ENHRY, CDR2 SYGVKD. With V trimmed by 3 bases and J by 6 bases, 7 bases remained unmatched. This CDR3 comprises 15 residues. CDR3 nucleotides: TGTGCCATCAGTGACCCAAGCAGGGGGGATGAAAAACTGTTTTTT. Its protein product is CAISDPSRGDEKLFF.

There are a few counts of this clonotype. The CDR3 ends on some other residue instead of the conserved phenylalanine or tryptophan, so this is likely a read error. The rearrangement links TRBV11-2 to TRBJ2-5, with D hard to call. The end of the DNA aligns better with TRBJ2-7, so the J call may be wrong. CDR1 and CDR2 (germline): SGHAT, FQNNGV. This CDR3 comprises 11 residues. The DNA for the CDR3 is TGTGCCAGCAGTTTAGCCTACGAGCAGTACCTC. Its translation is CASSLAYEQYL.

This clonotype was counted at least ten times. This chain connects TRBV4-1 to TRBJ2-5, with 12 bases aligning to TRBD2. The CDR3 length is 16 residues. Germline V gene lookup returns CDR1 MGHRA and CDR2 YSYEKL. J lost 2 bases, V lost 5 bases, and 6 bases had no gene match. The CDR3 region is CASSARTSGVQETQYF. The CDR3 coding sequence is TGCGCCAGCAGCGCGAGGACTAGCGGGGTTCAAGAGACCCAGTACTTC.

This clonotype was detected a few times. This sequence joins TRBV4-3 and TRBJ2-1, with 7 bases matching TRBD1. V lost 0 bases to trimming and J lost 5 bases; unmatched junction nucleotides: 7. CDR1 is LGHNA, CDR2 YSLEER, per germline. CDR3 length: 16 residues. The chain's CDR3 is CASSQDDRATHNEQFF. The CDR3 DNA reads TGCGCCAGCAGCCAAGATGACAGGGCTACACACAATGAGCAGTTCTTC.

In this sample, this clonotype turned up a few times. The V and J genes are TRBV5-1 and TRBJ1-2; 7 bases are a match to TRBD1. Germline V gene data show CDR1 as SGHRS and CDR2 as YFSETQ. This CDR3 is 15 amino acids long. With 1 base clipped from V and 2 bases from J, the junction kept 5 bases outside the gene matches. CDR3 DNA sequence: TGCGCCAGCAGCTTGCGGGACAGTTCGAACTATGGCTACACCTTC. This codes for CASSLRDSSNYGYTF.

This clonotype showed up just a few times. The gene calls are TRBV25-1 and TRBJ1-1; the match to TRBD1 covers 7 bases. CDR1 and CDR2 from the germline V gene are MGHDK and SYGVNS. The CDR3 covers 15 residues. V lost 1 base and J lost 5; bases outside the gene matches: 7. The CDR3 DNA sequence: TGTGCCAGCAGTGAATTCAGCAGGGGGGAGACTGAAGCTTTCTTT. It yields the protein CASSEFSRGETEAFF.

This clonotype was observed a few times. V usage is TRBV6-1 and J usage is TRBJ2-6; D remains ambiguous. Germline CDR1 MNHNS, CDR2 SASEGT. This CDR3 has 16 residues. The V end lost 3 bases, the J end lost 2 bases, and 11 bases lay between the germline ends. The CDR3 reads CASSDVGRPGANVLTF. CDR3 nucleotides: TGTGCCAGCAGTGACGTAGGCAGGCCTGGGGCCAACGTCCTGACTTTC.

The V and J genes are TRBV20-1 and TRBJ2-1, with D uncertain. Germline lookup yields CDR1 DFQATT and CDR2 SNEGSKA (reference sequence). The CDR3 spans 15 residues. Trimming cost V 1 base and J 4 bases, with 14 bases left between them. The CDR3 bases are TGCAGTGCTAGAGGTGTGAGCGTCGAATACAATGAGCAGTTCTTC. Its translation is CSARGVSVEYNEQFF.

The chain joins TRBV20-1 to TRBJ1-2, with D unclear. Germline CDR1 and CDR2: DFQATT and SNEGSKA (reference sequence). The ends were cut back, 6 bases at V and 7 bases at J, with 15 bases in the middle. The CDR3 consists of 12 residues. The CDR3 coding sequence is TGCAGTGCGAGCAAATTTCAGATTGGCTACACCTTC. Amino acids: CSASKFQIGYTF.

The V gene is TRBV4-3, the J gene TRBJ1-1; D is unclear. The length of the CDR3 is 14 residues. CDR1 and CDR2 (germline): LGHNA, YSLEER. The V end lost 0 bases, the J end lost 8 bases, and 13 bases lay between the germline ends. The CDR3 DNA follows: TGCGCCAGCAGCCAAGATGTTTGGTATGTGGAAGCTTTCTTT. Translating it yields CASSQDVWYVEAFF.

There are many counts of this clonotype. This sequence joins TRBV29-1 and TRBJ2-5; D remains unclear. The CDR3 runs to 13 residues. Germline V CDR1 and CDR2: SQVTM, ANQGSEA. V lost 4 bases and J lost 4, with 13 bases in between. This CDR3 reads CSVVGKGGETQYF. CDR3 in DNA: TGCAGCGTTGTAGGGAAGGGTGGAGAGACCCAGTACTTC.

This clonotype came up a few times. The rearrangement links TRBV3-1 to TRBJ2-6; D remains ambiguous. The CDR3 runs to 13 residues. The germline V gene encodes CDR1 LGHDT and CDR2 YNNKEL (reference sequence). V lost 0 bases, J lost 12 bases, and 9 bases lay in between. CDR3 amino acids: CASSQDCCGVLTF. The DNA for the CDR3 is TGTGCCAGCAGCCAAGATTGTTGCGGCGTCCTGACTTTC.

This clonotype was counted only a few times. The chain couples TRBV4-3 to TRBJ1-6; the D is unclear. V dropped 0 bases and J dropped 8 bases, with 8 bases sitting between them. Germline values: CDR1 LGHNA, CDR2 YSLEER. This CDR3 comprises 14 residues. The CDR3 DNA follows: TGCGCCAGCAGCCAAGAGAGGGTGGATTCACCCCTCCACTTT. It specifies CASSQERVDSPLHF.

In this sample, this clonotype turned up many times. The rearrangement uses TRBV5-6 and TRBJ2-5, with 8 positions matching TRBD1. The CDR3 spans 14 residues. CDR1 is SGHDT and CDR2 is YYEEEE in the germline V gene. Trimming took 4 bases from V and 3 from J; bases not matched to a gene: 5. CDR3 protein: CASSASQGEETQYF. The CDR3 bases are TGTGCCAGCAGCGCGTCACAGGGGGAAGAGACCCAGTACTTC.

This chain uses TRBV7-2 with TRBJ2-3, with a weak D call TRBD1 (5 bases). Trimming stripped 5 bases from V and 2 bases from J, with 17 bases between. The CDR3 consists of 16 residues. Germline assignment: CDR1 SGHTA and CDR2 FQGNSA. In nucleotides, the CDR3 is TGTGCCAGCAGCCCATTTGCGACAGCCTCCACAGATACGCAGTATTTT. This gives the protein CASSPFATASTDTQYF.

The rearrangement joins TRBV5-1 to TRBJ2-5, with 10 positions matching TRBD2. CDR1 and CDR2 (germline): SGHRS, YFSETQ. The CDR3 spans 15 residues. V lost 6 bases, J lost 5 bases, and 10 bases stayed unmatched. The CDR3 here is CASTQERGGLETQYF. DNA of the CDR3: TGCGCCAGCACCCAAGAGCGGGGGGGCCTGGAGACCCAGTACTTC.

J is TRBJ2-3 and V is TRBV4-2; D is uncertain. Germline CDR1 reads LGHNA; CDR2 reads YNFKEQ. The CDR3 covers 13 residues. Trimming left V 2 bases short and J 2 bases short, with 5 bases between. CDR3 sequence reads: CASSQLDTDTQYF. CDR3 nucleotides: TGTGCCAGCAGCCAATTAGACACAGATACGCAGTATTTT.

V is TRBV4-3 and J is TRBJ1-1; 8 bases are a match to TRBD1. V shed 3 bases, J shed 4 bases, and the junction held 7 bases outside the gene matches. Per the germline V gene, CDR1 is LGHNA and CDR2 is YSLEER. The length of the CDR3 is 15 residues. The CDR3 sequence: CASSHQVTGGTEAFF. Written as DNA, the CDR3 is TGCGCCAGCAGCCACCAAGTTACAGGGGGCACTGAAGCTTTCTTT.

This clonotype was detected a few times. This sequence joins TRBV29-1 and TRBJ2-5; D perhaps matches TRBD1 (6 bases). V lost 4 bases to trimming and J lost 1 base, with 16 bases between them. The V gene's germline CDR1 is SQVTM and CDR2 ANQGSEA. The CDR3 consists of 15 residues. CDR3 DNA sequence: TGCAGCGTTGGTGGCGGGCAGGGGTTCCAAGAGACCCAGTACTTC. This gives the protein CSVGGGQGFQETQYF.

The sample holds many counts of this clonotype. The chain recombines TRBV5-1 with TRBJ2-5, with D tentatively TRBD2 (6 bases). V shed 2 bases and J shed 7 bases, with 15 bases lying between them. Germline CDR1 reads SGHRS; CDR2 reads YFSETQ. CDR3 length equals 14 residues. In DNA, the CDR3 is TGCGCCAGCAGCTTCGGCCAGGCGGAGGGGACCCAGTACTTC. Protein: CASSFGQAEGTQYF.

The chain is built from TRBV7-2 and TRBJ2-3; 8 bases line up with TRBD1. The CDR3 consists of 16 residues. Germline CDR1 and CDR2: SGHTA and FQGNSA. V was pared by 1 base and J by 2 bases, with 5 bases of the junction left unmatched. The CDR3 bases are TGTGCCAGCAGCTTAGGAGTGACAGGGGTCACAGATACGCAGTATTTT. Its translation: CASSLGVTGVTDTQYF.

This clonotype was detected only a few times. The V call is TRBV6-1, the J call TRBJ2-2; 12 nucleotides line up with TRBD2. Germline assignment: CDR1 MNHNS and CDR2 SASEGT. The V and J ends lost 5 bases and 7 bases, in that order; junction bases with no gene match: 11. The CDR3 is 17 amino acids. The CDR3 region has the DNA TGTGCCAGCAGTCGGACCGGGACTAGCGGGCGGAACGGGGAGCTGTTTTTT. It yields the protein CASSRTGTSGRNGELFF.

This clonotype was seen more than once but under ten times. The CDR3 DNA follows: TGTGCCTGGAGTGGAACGGACTCCTACGAGCAGTACTTC. Translation: CAWSGTDSYEQYF. The chain recombines TRBV30 with TRBJ2-7; the D is unclear. V was pared by 1 base and J by 0 bases, with 7 bases between. The CDR3 is made up of 13 amino acids. Per the germline V gene, CDR1 is GTSNPN and CDR2 is SVGIG (reference sequence).

The genes are TRBV18 and TRBJ1-5; D remains ambiguous. This CDR3 has 14 residues. Germline V lookup: CDR1 KGHSH, CDR2 LQKENI. Trimming removed 3 bases from V and 0 bases from J, with 6 bases in between. The CDR3 coding sequence is TGTGCCAGCTCACCGAAACGTAGCAATCAGCCCCAGCATTTT. It is translated as CASSPKRSNQPQHF.

V is TRBV27 and J is TRBJ1-3; 8 positions match TRBD1. Trimming cost V 6 bases and J 3 bases; bases outside gene matches: 1. In germline, CDR1 is MNHEY, CDR2 SMNVEV (reference sequence). CDR3 length: 13 residues. CDR3 in amino acids: CASSRGRGNTIYF. The CDR3 bases are TGTGCCAGCAGCAGGGGGCGTGGAAACACCATATATTTT.

The sample holds a few counts of this clonotype. This chain joins TRBV20-1 and TRBJ2-3; D perhaps matches TRBD2 (5 bases). Trimming shortened V by 0 bases and J by 11 bases, and 12 bases separated the two germline ends. This CDR3 contains 12 residues. Germline CDR1 and CDR2: DFQATT and SNEGSKA (reference sequence). The DNA for the CDR3 is TGCAGTGCTAGAGACTGGACTGAGGAGCAGTATTTT. Protein product: CSARDWTEEQYF.

This chain links TRBV3-1 with TRBJ1-2; 7 bases are shared with TRBD1. This CDR3 contains 14 residues. From germline, CDR1 is LGHDT and CDR2 YNNKEL (reference sequence). V shed 3 bases, J shed 4 bases, and the junction held 5 bases outside the gene matches. CDR3 in amino acids: CASSHPGTVYGYTF. In DNA, the CDR3 is TGTGCCAGCAGCCATCCCGGGACAGTCTATGGCTACACCTTC.